This paragraph reports one T cell receptor (beta chain). As yet, its antigen is unknown. Per germline, CDR1 DFQATT and CDR2 SNEGSKA (reference sequence). Trimming stripped 4 bases from V and 5 bases from J, with 21 bases between. This CDR3 is built from 17 residues. This sample stems from a study of vaccination and CD4 T cells after COVID-19. About the research overall: Of the convalescent patients, who were SARS-CoV-2 positive by nasal swab PCR, under ten had mild and one severe disease. Post-COVID draws followed diagnosis by a median around 100 days (range 35 to 161). Samples were taken after vaccination, a median of approximately 70 days after dose two, with a range of 14 to 241.

Treatment given: approximately 11-day PBMC culture with coronavirus spike peptide pools or control peptides (ViraFEST assay). Cultured CD4+ T-cell DNA underwent Oncomine TCR Beta short-read sequencing. TCRdb recomputed calls from the PCR reads with MiXCR, one row per CDR3 protein. The data contain 9,500 to 15,000 distinct CDR3 sequences, more than 35% of them seen just once; the ten biggest clones take up 20% to 25%. The chain carries TRBV20-1 and TRBJ1-6; no clear D. Source material: cultured CD4+ T cells from blood. The sequence derives from a human donor with COVID-19. Here the CDR3 reads CSAITPGRQINNSPLHF. In DNA form, the CDR3 reads TGCAGTGCTATAACCCCTGGGAGGCAGATTAATAATTCACCCCTCCACTTT.